This T cell receptor beta chain was identified during a study of blood T cells in healthy people across ages. Findings and caveats of the study: Long-lived and aged donors differed, with more naive CD4+ cells and higher diversity in the long-lived.

This clonotype was detected a few times. Its matching antigen is unknown. This CDR3 is built from 11 residues. V was trimmed by 2 bases and J by 12 bases, leaving 9 bases between them. Germline CDR1 reads MGHDK; CDR2 reads SYGVNS. Every sample yielded at least 6 million isolated PBMCs. There were at least 5.5 micrograms of total RNA extracted from every sample. A second 7 to 11 cycle PCR used barcoded and J-beta primers. A tag from a template-switch adaptor with 12 random nucleotides marked each cDNA molecule. TCRdb re-analysed the 5' RACE reads in MiXCR, keeping a single row per CDR3 protein. The sample has approximately 800,000 distinct CDR3 sequences, about 59% seen once.

The clonotype was recovered from a man younger than 40 in good health. The sequenced sample consisted of blood. The chain uses TRBV25-1 and TRBJ2-3; D uncertain. As DNA, the CDR3 is TGTGCCAGCAGTGAAATGTTCATCCAGTATTTT. It yields the protein CASSEMFIQYF. Drawing the rest from reference TRBV25-1 and TRBJ2-3, the complete variable domain is EADIYQTPRYLVIGTGKKITLECSQTMGHDKMYWYQQDPGMELHLIHYSYGVNSTEKGDLSSESTVSRIRTEHFPLTLESARPSHTSQYLCASSEMFIQYFGPGTRLTVL.